A single sample is the source of the 23 T cell receptor beta chains below, sequenced in a study of Ad26.COV2.S vaccination and SARS-CoV-2 variants. The assay was immunoSEQ multiplex PCR, and TCRdb's table has in-frame clones only and misses some. The sample consists of fewer than 800,000 clones, around 89% of them appearing once. Documented treatment: roughly 18 received Ad26.COV2.S at low or high dose, single or two shots; about 5 received placebo; per-sample allocation not given. Repertoires come from day 63 after the first vaccine or placebo injection. Sequencing used peripheral blood, obtained in a trial of Ad26.COV2.S vaccine versus placebo. These receptors originate from a person between 18 and 59 years old who received the Ad26.COV2.S COVID-19 vaccine or a placebo.

Worth noting for this clone: The identical CDR3 is also encoded by other nucleotide sequences in the sample. V usage is TRBV2 and J usage is TRBJ2-5, with TRBD1 identical over 8 bases. J lost 5 bases, V lost 3 bases, and 2 bases had no gene match. CDR1 SNHLY and CDR2 FYNNEI come from the germline V gene. This CDR3 contains 13 residues. The CDR3 nucleotides are TGTGCCAGCAGTGAGGACAGGGTGGAGACCCAGTACTTC. The encoded protein is CASSEDRVETQYF. Supplemented by reference TRBV2 and TRBJ2-5, the full variable domain reads EPEVTQTPSHQVTQMGQEVILRCVPISNHLYFYWYRQILGQKVEFLVSFYNNEISEKSEIFDDQFSVERPDGSNFTLKIRSTKLEDSAMYFCASSEDRVETQYFGPGTRLLVL.

The CDR3 region is CASSLEGQGPYEQYF. Written as DNA, the CDR3 is TGTGCCAGCAGCTTAGAGGGACAGGGCCCCTACGAGCAGTACTTC. The chain carries TRBV7-8 and TRBJ2-7; 9 nucleotides align to TRBD1. The germline V gene encodes CDR1 SGHVS and CDR2 FQNEAQ. The V gene end was trimmed by 1 base and the J gene end by 2 bases; junction bases not matched to a gene: 3. There are 15 residues in the CDR3.

The V call is TRBV11-3, the J call TRBJ2-5; TRBD2 agrees at 9 bases. V lost 5 bases to trimming and J lost 4 bases; unmatched junction nucleotides: 11. CDR1 is SGHNT, CDR2 YENEEA, per germline. This CDR3 comprises 16 residues. This CDR3 reads CASSQRGAGGRETQYF. CDR3 nucleotides: TGTGCCAGCAGCCAAAGGGGCGCGGGGGGGCGAGAGACCCAGTACTTC.

The gene calls are TRBV10-1 and TRBJ2-6; 7 nucleotides align to TRBD2. Germline V gene sequence: CDR1 WNHNN, CDR2 SYGVQD (reference sequence). V gave up 6 bases and J gave up 0 bases; unmatched junction bases: 11. The CDR3 spans 18 residues. The CDR3 DNA follows: TGCGCCAGCAGGGGGCTAGGAGCGGGGCCCTCTGGGGCCAACGTCCTGACTTTC. This codes for CASRGLGAGPSGANVLTF.

The chain links TRBV7-8 to TRBJ2-3; 10 positions agree with TRBD1. V gave up 0 bases and J gave up 3 bases; unmatched junction bases: 15. CDR1 and CDR2 (germline): SGHVS, FQNEAQ. The CDR3 is 20 amino acids. CDR3 residues: CASSLAPSGTGVRGTDTQYF. For the CDR3, the DNA is TGTGCCAGCAGCTTAGCGCCCTCCGGGACAGGGGTGAGAGGGACAGATACGCAGTATTTT. Using reference TRBV7-8 and TRBJ2-3 for the parts outside the CDR3, the full variable domain is GAGVSQSPRYKVAKRGQDVALRCDPISGHVSLFWYQQALGQGPEFLTYFQNEAQLDKSGLPSDRFFAERPEGSVSTLKIQRTQQEDSAVYLCASSLAPSGTGVRGTDTQYFGPGTRLTVL.

This chain connects TRBV6-4 to TRBJ1-6; 10 bases agree with TRBD1. Trimming removed 6 bases from V and 10 bases from J; junction bases left unmatched: 6. CDR3 length: 14 residues. The germline CDR1 and CDR2 sequences are MRHNA and SNTAGT. CDR3 coding DNA: TGTGCCAGCAGCGAGACAGGGGGCGGCTCACCCCTCCACTTT. Translation gives CASSETGGGSPLHF.

The V call is TRBV2, the J call TRBJ2-1; the match to TRBD2 covers 11 bases. The CDR3 is 14 residues long. J gave up 11 bases and V 8 bases, and 11 bases lay outside the gene matches. Germline values: CDR1 SNHLY, CDR2 FYNNEI. The CDR3 nucleotides are TGTGCCAGCGGGGGGACTAGCGGAGGGGATAAGCAGTTCTTC. It is translated as CASGGTSGGDKQFF.

V gene TRBV12-3 or TRBV12-4 combines with J gene TRBJ1-2; the match to TRBD1 covers 9 bases. The CDR3 length is 13 residues. Losses at the gene ends were 6 bases for V and 5 bases for J; bases not matched to a gene: 4. CDR3: CASSPTGGYGYTF. The CDR3 nucleotides read TGTGCCAGCAGCCCGACAGGGGGGTATGGCTACACCTTC.

The chain has TRBV6-5 and TRBJ1-2; the D gene is possibly TRBD1 (6 bases). The CDR3 is 14 residues long. Germline lookup yields CDR1 MNHEY and CDR2 SVGAGI. Trimming took 6 bases from V and 4 from J, leaving 15 bases between them. CDR3 DNA sequence: TGTGCCAGCAGATATAGGACAGACTTCTATGGCTACACCTTC. This gives the protein CASRYRTDFYGYTF.

This clone was seen just once. The CDR3 sequence: CASSYGGGYNEQFF. The DNA of the CDR3 is TGTGCCAGCAGTTATGGCGGCGGCTACAATGAGCAGTTCTTC. The rearrangement links TRBV6-5 to TRBJ2-1, with D unresolved. The CDR3 is 14 residues long. V dropped 3 bases and J dropped 3 bases, with 9 bases sitting between them. In germline, CDR1 is MNHEY, CDR2 SVGAGI.

This CDR3 reads CASGRGEKLFF. The CDR3 DNA reads as TGTGCCAGCGGCCGAGGTGAAAAACTGTTTTTT. V is TRBV6-2 or TRBV6-3 and J is TRBJ1-4; D call uncertain. Trimming removed 8 bases from V and 7 bases from J, with 8 bases in between. Germline loops: CDR1 MNHEY, CDR2 SVGEGT. This CDR3 is built from 11 residues.

This chain joins TRBV7-9 and TRBJ2-1; 11 bases map to TRBD2. The CDR3 extends over 16 amino acids. CDR1 and CDR2 (germline): SEHNR, FQNEAQ (reference sequence). Losses at the gene ends were 5 bases for V and 0 bases for J; bases not matched to a gene: 3. CDR3 bases: TGTGCCAGCAGCGTCGGGACTAGCGGCTCCTACAATGAGCAGTTCTTC. It is translated as CASSVGTSGSYNEQFF. Together with reference TRBV7-9 and TRBJ2-1, the CDR3 gives the full variable domain: DTGVSQNPRHKITKRGQNVTFRCDPISEHNRLYWYRQTLGQGPEFLTYFQNEAQLEKSRLLSDRFSAERPKGSFSTLEIQRTEQGDSAMYLCASSVGTSGSYNEQFFGPGTRLTVL.

In DNA form, the CDR3 reads TGTGCCAGCAGCTTAGCGCACGGGACAGGGGCCAATGAGCAGTTCTTC. Translated, it gives CASSLAHGTGANEQFF. This chain uses TRBV7-8 with TRBJ2-1; 10 bases are a match to TRBD1. Germline values: CDR1 SGHVS, CDR2 FQNEAQ. There are 16 residues in the CDR3. The trim removed 0 bases at V and 6 bases at J, leaving 5 bases unmatched.

There are a few counts of this clone. The chain has TRBV5-1 and TRBJ1-5, with 9 bases lining up with TRBD1. Trimming took 4 bases from V and 6 from J; bases not matched to a gene: 5. CDR3 size: 14 residues. Germline-derived CDR1 and CDR2 are SGHRS and YFSETQ. The CDR3 here is CASSMGQGGQPQHF. CDR3 in DNA: TGCGCCAGCAGCATGGGACAGGGCGGTCAGCCCCAGCATTTT.

This clone was seen more than once but under ten times. J is TRBJ1-5 and V is TRBV5-1; D perhaps matches TRBD1 (6 bases). Trimming took 4 bases from V and 3 from J, leaving 8 bases between them. The CDR3 is made up of 13 amino acids. Germline V gene data show CDR1 as SGHRS and CDR2 as YFSETQ. This CDR3 is CASSRTVNQPQHF. DNA for the CDR3: TGCGCCAGCAGCCGGACAGTCAATCAGCCCCAGCATTTT.

This clone appeared a single time. J is TRBJ1-5 and V is TRBV5-6; maybe TRBD1 (5 bases). Between the trimmed V and J ends, which lost 0 bases and 0 bases, there was a span of 16 bases. Germline-derived CDR1 and CDR2 are SGHDT and YYEEEE. There are 18 residues in the CDR3. CDR3 sequence: CASSLGPTVAYSNQPQHF. Written as DNA, the CDR3 is TGTGCCAGCAGCTTGGGACCGACAGTGGCGTATAGCAATCAGCCCCAGCATTTT.

The gene calls are TRBV5-4 and TRBJ2-1, with 11 bases lining up with TRBD2. The J segment lost 6 bases and the V segment lost 4 bases, leaving 9 bases of the junction unmatched. Per the germline V gene, CDR1 is SGHNT and CDR2 is YYREEE (reference sequence). The CDR3 spans 16 residues. The CDR3 loop reads CASSPAGTSGLNEQFF. The CDR3, as DNA: TGTGCCAGCAGCCCAGCCGGGACTAGCGGACTCAATGAGCAGTTCTTC.

This clone showed up just a few times. CDR3 bases: TGTGCCAGCAGCGAGCTGTCAGATACGCAGTATTTT. It codes for CASSELSDTQYF. This rearrangement joins TRBV11-2 to TRBJ2-3; D call uncertain. V dropped 5 bases and J dropped 4 bases, with 7 bases sitting between them. CDR1 SGHAT and CDR2 FQNNGV come from the germline V gene. The CDR3 is 12 residues long.

The chain has TRBV5-1 and TRBJ2-1, with 9 bases aligning to TRBD1. Germline V gene lookup returns CDR1 SGHRS and CDR2 YFSETQ. The CDR3 runs 15 residues. The J segment lost 8 bases and the V segment lost 9 bases, leaving 15 bases of the junction unmatched. The CDR3 nucleotides read TGCGCCACCCGGAGTGGGACAGGGTCTTCCGATGAGCAGTTCTTC. This translates into CATRSGTGSSDEQFF.

V usage is TRBV7-2 and J usage is TRBJ2-2; perhaps TRBD1 as D (6 bases). The CDR3 has 16 residues. CDR1 and CDR2 from the germline V gene are SGHTA and FQGNSA. V lost 5 bases to trimming and J lost 1 base, with 14 bases between them. The CDR3 loop is CASSPRRTVNTGELFF. The CDR3 nucleotides read TGTGCCAGCAGCCCTAGGCGGACAGTGAACACCGGGGAGCTGTTTTTT.

This rearrangement joins TRBV3-1 (or the pseudogene TRBV3-2) to TRBJ1-1; 7 bases match TRBD1. There are 16 residues in the CDR3. The junction had 6 bases not matched to a gene; V was cut back by 1 base and J by 1 base. Germline CDR1 is LGHDT and CDR2 is YNNKEL (reference sequence). CDR3 nucleotides: TGTGCCAGCAGCCAAGGACCTAGGGGGCGGAACACTGAAGCTTTCTTT. It translates to CASSQGPRGRNTEAFF.

This clone was seen once. The genes are TRBV10-3 and TRBJ2-1; 7 bases map to TRBD2. V lost 7 bases, J lost 8 bases, and 8 bases stayed unmatched. This CDR3 has 13 amino acids. The germline gives CDR1 ENHRY, CDR2 SYGVKD. The CDR3 bases are TGTGCCATCACCCCCGTGGGGGGGGATGAGCAGTTCTTC. Encoded protein: CAITPVGGDEQFF.

This clone occurred once. The gene calls are TRBV5-1 and TRBJ1-1; no reliable D call. Germline V lookup: CDR1 SGHRS, CDR2 YFSETQ. Trimming took 4 bases from V and 3 from J, leaving 16 bases between them. This CDR3 is built from 15 residues. The CDR3 is CASSIGPGVDTEAFF. The CDR3, as DNA: TGCGCCAGCAGCATTGGGCCCGGGGTAGACACTGAAGCTTTCTTT. Using reference TRBV5-1 and TRBJ1-1 for the parts outside the CDR3, the full variable domain is KAGVTQTPRYLIKTRGQQVTLSCSPISGHRSVSWYQQTPGQGLQFLFEYFSETQRNKGNFPGRFSGRQFSNSRSEMNVSTLELGDSALYLCASSIGPGVDTEAFFGQGTRLTVV.